This T cell receptor (beta chain) was captured in a study of blood T cell repertoires in COVID-19. The CDR3 contains 15 residues. Looked up from germline, CDR1 is SEHNR and CDR2 is FQNEAQ (reference sequence). The ends lost 1 base at V and 6 bases at J; junction bases unmatched: 1. Using immunoSEQ multiplex PCR, the repertoire was profiled, and TCRdb retains in-frame clones only, with some absent. The sample has approximately 81,000 clones; about 89% are singletons. The rearrangement links TRBV7-9 to TRBJ1-4; 11 nucleotides align to TRBD1. The sample consisted of peripheral blood. The sequence was obtained from a man between 65 and 85 years old with active or convalescent COVID-19. In nucleotides, the CDR3 is TGTGCCAGCAGCTTAGAGGGACAGGGGGATGAAAAACTGTTTTTT. Translating gives CASSLEGQGDEKLFF.